The 27 T cell receptor beta chains below were found in one sample sequenced in a study of CD8+ T cells in alopecia areata. cDNA serving as the sequencing template came from extracted, reverse transcribed RNA. This table comes from immunoSEQ multiplex PCR, and its TCRdb copy is limited to in-frame clones, with some not included. The sample has about 82,000 clones, 51% seen once. The sequenced sample was NKG2D-high CD8+ T cells sorted from blood. The receptors shown here come from a human donor with alopecia areata.

This clone appeared a few times. The chain carries TRBV28 and TRBJ2-1, with 8 bases identical to TRBD2. Germline values: CDR1 MDHEN, CDR2 SYDVKM. J gave up 9 bases and V 10 bases, and 8 bases lay outside the gene matches. This CDR3 has 12 residues. The CDR3 spells CATFGGEGEQFF. The CDR3 DNA reads as TGTGCCACCTTCGGGGGGGAGGGTGAGCAGTTCTTC.

The chain combines TRBV18 with TRBJ2-4, with 9 nucleotides matching TRBD2. The germline V gene has CDR1 KGHSH and CDR2 LQKENI. The CDR3 totals 13 residues. V gave up 9 bases and J gave up 0 bases; unmatched junction bases: 0. The CDR3 reads CARLAGAKNIQYF. For the CDR3, the DNA is TGTGCCAGACTAGCGGGAGCCAAAAACATTCAGTACTTC.

This clone was seen a few times. The V and J genes are TRBV4-3 and TRBJ2-5; D remains unclear. V was clipped by 1 base and J by 2 bases, with 5 bases between them. The CDR3 totals 13 residues. In germline, CDR1 is LGHNA, CDR2 YSLEER. The CDR3 nucleotides are TGCGCCAGCAGCCAAGGACCGCAAGAGACCCAGTACTTC. Translated, it gives CASSQGPQETQYF.

This clone was detected a few times. The rearrangement uses TRBV11-2 and TRBJ2-7; no clear D. Germline CDR1 and CDR2: SGHAT and FQNNGV. Trimming left V 1 base short and J 3 bases short, with 10 bases between. This CDR3 has 14 residues. DNA of the CDR3: TGTGCCAGCAGCTTAGCCAGTAGATTCTACGAGCAGTACTTC. This codes for CASSLASRFYEQYF.

This clone appeared once. J is TRBJ2-7 and V is TRBV27, with D hard to call. The CDR3 consists of 11 residues. The V end lost 2 bases, the J end lost 8 bases, and 7 bases lay between the germline ends. Germline CDR1 and CDR2: MNHEY and SMNVEV (reference sequence). This CDR3 is CASSLGNQQYF. The CDR3, as DNA: TGTGCCAGCAGTTTAGGTAACCAGCAGTACTTC.

This chain links TRBV30 with TRBJ2-1; no firm D call. The germline CDR1 and CDR2 sequences are GTSNPN and SVGIG (reference sequence). CDR3 length: 13 residues. Trimming removed 2 bases at V and 10 bases at J, with 15 bases between. This chain's CDR3 is CAWSPLRPAEQFF. Here the CDR3 DNA reads TGTGCCTGGAGTCCGTTGCGTCCTGCGGAGCAGTTCTTC.

The gene calls are TRBV28 and TRBJ2-3, with TRBD1 matching over 7 bases. The CDR3 has 15 residues. CDR1 is MDHEN, CDR2 SYDVKM, per germline. The V and J ends lost 2 bases and 2 bases, in that order; junction bases with no gene match: 4. As DNA, the CDR3 is TGTGCCAGCAGTTTACGTACAGGGGCCACAGATACGCAGTATTTT. Protein product: CASSLRTGATDTQYF. The full variable domain, rest sourced from reference TRBV28 and TRBJ2-3, is DVKVTQSSRYLVKRTGEKVFLECVQDMDHENMFWYRQDPGLGLRLIYFSYDVKMKEKGDIPEGYSVSREKKERFSLILESASTNQTSMYLCASSLRTGATDTQYFGPGTRLTVL.

The chain joins TRBV5-6 to TRBJ2-5; D not resolved. The germline V and J ends were trimmed by 1 base and 7 bases, with 5 bases remaining between them. This CDR3 spans 11 amino acids. Germline V gene data show CDR1 as SGHDT and CDR2 as YYEEEE. The CDR3 loop is CASSLKGTQYF. The DNA for the CDR3 is TGTGCCAGCAGCTTGAAAGGGACCCAGTACTTC.

The chain couples TRBV2 to TRBJ2-2; D is unresolved. This CDR3 is 15 amino acids long. Germline CDR1 and CDR2: SNHLY and FYNNEI. Trimming cost V 5 bases and J 1 base, with 11 bases left between them. The CDR3 protein is CASSFVPLNTGELFF. In DNA, the CDR3 is TGTGCCAGCAGTTTCGTGCCACTGAACACCGGGGAGCTGTTTTTT. Based on the CDR3 plus reference TRBV2 and TRBJ2-2, the full variable domain is EPEVTQTPSHQVTQMGQEVILRCVPISNHLYFYWYRQILGQKVEFLVSFYNNEISEKSEIFDDQFSVERPDGSNFTLKIRSTKLEDSAMYFCASSFVPLNTGELFFGEGSRLTVL.

A few counts support this clone. This chain joins TRBV7-9 and TRBJ2-5; weak D call: TRBD1 (6 bases). The V and J ends lost 5 bases and 2 bases respectively, with 15 bases between them. Per germline, CDR1 SEHNR and CDR2 FQNEAQ (reference sequence). CDR3 length: 15 residues. For the CDR3, the DNA is TGTGCCAGCAGCATCCGGGACAAAGAACAAGAGACCCAGTACTTC. Translation gives CASSIRDKEQETQYF.

This clone was seen more than once but under ten times. V and J are TRBV7-9 and TRBJ2-3; unclear D gene. The CDR3 is 11 amino acids. CDR1 is SEHNR and CDR2 is FQNEAQ in the germline V gene (reference sequence). Trimming took 3 bases from V and 8 from J, leaving 6 bases between them. CDR3 DNA sequence: TGTGCCAGCAGCTTTGTGGGTACGCAGTATTTT. Encoded protein: CASSFVGTQYF.

This clone was seen a few times. This rearrangement joins TRBV29-1 to TRBJ2-5; 13 nucleotides match TRBD2. Germline-derived CDR1 and CDR2 are SQVTM and ANQGSEA. V lost 1 base, J lost 4 bases, and 3 bases stayed unmatched. The CDR3 sequence is 15 residues long. The CDR3 protein is CSVEGTSGRGETQYF. In DNA form, the CDR3 reads TGCAGCGTTGAAGGGACTAGCGGGAGAGGAGAGACCCAGTACTTC.

The rearrangement links TRBV27 to TRBJ1-5, with D unresolved. CDR1 MNHEY and CDR2 SMNVEV come from the germline V gene (reference sequence). The CDR3 spans 12 residues. V was pared by 8 bases and J by 0 bases, with 5 bases between. CDR3 protein: CASGNSNQPQHF. CDR3 DNA: TGTGCCAGCGGAAATAGCAATCAGCCCCAGCATTTT.

CDR3 sequence reads: CASSFSDYEQYF. DNA of the CDR3: TGTGCCAGCAGCTTTAGTGACTACGAGCAGTACTTC. The rearrangement links TRBV11-2 to TRBJ2-7, with D unclear. The germline CDR1 and CDR2 sequences are SGHAT and FQNNGV. This CDR3 region has 12 residues. Trimming cost V 3 bases and J 3 bases, with 6 bases left between them. The whole variable domain, filled in from reference TRBV11-2 and TRBJ2-7, reads EAGVAQSPRYKIIEKRQSVAFWCNPISGHATLYWYQQILGQGPKLLIQFQNNGVVDDSQLPKDRFSAERLKGVDSTLKIQPAKLEDSAVYLCASSFSDYEQYFGPGTRLTVT.

Only one count was recorded for this clone. V and J are TRBV25-1 and TRBJ2-1; maybe TRBD1 (5 bases). Trimming left V 5 bases short and J 4 bases short, with 15 bases between. The CDR3 covers 15 residues. The V gene's germline CDR1 is MGHDK and CDR2 SYGVNS. The CDR3 DNA is TGTGCCAGCAGTACCAACCCACGGACATACAATGAGCAGTTCTTC. It yields the protein CASSTNPRTYNEQFF.

Note on this clone: Distinct nucleotide sequences in the sample also encode this CDR3. The V and J genes are TRBV7-9 and TRBJ2-7; D remains ambiguous. The CDR3 contains 13 residues. Trimming left V 5 bases short and J 1 base short, with 9 bases between. Germline V gene lookup returns CDR1 SEHNR and CDR2 FQNEAQ (reference sequence). The CDR3 DNA reads TGTGCCAGCAGCCCTGACGGTTCCTACGAGCAGTACTTC. It codes for CASSPDGSYEQYF.

Here the CDR3 DNA reads TGTGCCGGTTCCGGACAGGGTTACGAGCAGTACTTC. Translated: CAGSGQGYEQYF. The chain uses TRBV5-6 and TRBJ2-7; 8 positions agree with TRBD1. With V trimmed by 10 bases and J by 4 bases, 7 bases remained unmatched. CDR1 is SGHDT, CDR2 YYEEEE, per germline. This CDR3 region has 12 residues.

The chain joins TRBV5-1 to TRBJ2-5; TRBD2 might be the D (5 bases). Trimming cost V 0 bases and J 5 bases, with 26 bases left between them. The CDR3 consists of 19 residues. Looked up from germline, CDR1 is SGHRS and CDR2 is YFSETQ. In nucleotides, the CDR3 is TGCGCCAGCAGCTTGGTCGGGGTAGTCATGGGTTTGTCCGAGGAGACCCAGTACTTC. It encodes CASSLVGVVMGLSEETQYF. The complete variable domain, with remaining parts taken from reference TRBV5-1 and TRBJ2-5, reads KAGVTQTPRYLIKTRGQQVTLSCSPISGHRSVSWYQQTPGQGLQFLFEYFSETQRNKGNFPGRFSGRQFSNSRSEMNVSTLELGDSALYLCASSLVGVVMGLSEETQYFGPGTRLLVL.

The rearrangement joins TRBV9 to TRBJ2-2; D gene uncertain. The CDR3 length is 12 residues. V was shortened by 2 bases and J by 5 bases, with 4 bases between the two germline ends. Looked up from germline, CDR1 is SGDLS and CDR2 is YYNGEE. DNA of the CDR3: TGTGCCAGCAGCGTGGGGACCGGGGAGCTGTTTTTT. It encodes CASSVGTGELFF.

The rearrangement uses TRBV7-9 and TRBJ2-5; 11 bases map to TRBD2. The V gene's germline CDR1 is SEHNR and CDR2 FQNEAQ (reference sequence). The CDR3 is 18 amino acids. V shed 2 bases, J shed 3 bases, and the junction held 11 bases outside the gene matches. CDR3: CASSLSLSSGLAEETQYF. As DNA, the CDR3 is TGTGCCAGCAGCTTATCTCTCTCGTCGGGACTAGCGGAAGAGACCCAGTACTTC.

This rearrangement joins TRBV29-1 to TRBJ2-1; TRBD2 agrees at 10 bases. Germline V gene data show CDR1 as SQVTM and CDR2 as ANQGSEA. The CDR3 is 12 residues long. The ends lost 5 bases at V and 8 bases at J; junction bases unmatched: 3. The CDR3 here is CSVLAGGHEQFF. CDR3 sequence (DNA): TGCAGCGTTTTAGCGGGAGGCCATGAGCAGTTCTTC.

This clone is deemed medium-sized. The junction departs from the called germline gene at one end, perhaps through a read error. The chain recombines TRBV7-9 with TRBJ2-1; TRBD2 aligns across 14 bases. The CDR3 sequence is 16 residues long. In germline, CDR1 is SEHNR, CDR2 FQNEAQ (reference sequence). CDR3 DNA: TGTGCCAGCAGCGAGACTAGCGGGAGGGTCTACCATGAGCAGTTCTTC. It yields the protein CASSETSGRVYHEQFF. The full variable domain, completed using reference TRBV7-9 and TRBJ2-1, is DTGVSQNPRHKITKRGQNVTFRCDPISEHNRLYWYRQTLGQGPEFLTYFQNEAQLEKSRLLSDRFSAERPKGSFSTLEIQRTEQGDSAMYLCASSETSGRVYHEQFFGPGTRLTVL.

In its sample, this clone was seen a few times. This chain uses TRBV29-1 with TRBJ2-1, with TRBD2 identical over 14 bases. The CDR3 totals 16 residues. Germline loops: CDR1 SQVTM, CDR2 ANQGSEA. J lost 8 bases, V lost 0 bases, and 6 bases had no gene match. The CDR3 loop is CSVEDRGLAGVYEQFF. The CDR3 bases are TGCAGCGTTGAAGACAGGGGACTAGCGGGAGTATATGAGCAGTTCTTC.

This clone was detected only a few times. The chain couples TRBV29-1 to TRBJ2-7; the match to TRBD2 covers 12 bases. The length of the CDR3 is 14 residues. J was trimmed by 4 bases and V by 0 bases; bases with no gene match: 1. CDR1 is SQVTM, CDR2 ANQGSEA, per germline. CDR3 nucleotide sequence: TGCAGCGTTGAAGACGGACTAGCGGGGTACGAGCAGTACTTC. This sequence encodes CSVEDGLAGYEQYF.

The rearrangement joins TRBV29-1 to TRBJ1-2; the D is unclear. The germline V gene has CDR1 SQVTM and CDR2 ANQGSEA. Trimming stripped 3 bases from V and 4 bases from J, with 9 bases between. The CDR3 runs 12 residues. The CDR3 coding sequence is TGCAGCGTTGACGTGGGTTCCTATGGCTACACCTTC. Translation gives CSVDVGSYGYTF.

V is TRBV5-4 and J is TRBJ2-7, with D perhaps matching TRBD1 (6 bases). The V gene lost 2 bases and the J gene lost 3 bases, with 12 bases spanning the gap. Germline values: CDR1 SGHNT, CDR2 YYREEE (reference sequence). The CDR3 has 14 amino acids. DNA of the CDR3: TGTGCCAGCAGCTTAAGGGACAACCTCTACGAGCAGTACTTC. It encodes CASSLRDNLYEQYF.

The chain uses TRBV4-1 and TRBJ1-2, with D perhaps TRBD1 (6 bases). Germline V gene sequence: CDR1 MGHRA, CDR2 YSYEKL. The CDR3 consists of 14 residues. The ends were cut back, 0 bases at V and 8 bases at J, with 13 bases in the middle. CDR3 nucleotides: TGCGCCAGCAGCCAAGAGACAGGAACGGTGGGCTACACCTTC. Its translation: CASSQETGTVGYTF.